The 25 T cell receptor beta chains given below trace back to one sample, sequenced in a study of T cells after yellow fever vaccination. TCRdb itself ran the 5' RACE reads through MiXCR, one entry per CDR3 protein. The data show about 550,000 distinct CDR3 sequences, with over 15% seen just once and approximately 14% held by the top ten. Here the sequenced sample was PBMCs, taken 15 days after the yellow fever booster vaccination. Receptors originate from a man in his thirties or forties who received the YFV17D yellow fever vaccine.

This clonotype has just a few counts. The chain has TRBV18 and TRBJ2-7; 7 bases are shared with TRBD2. Germline V CDR1 and CDR2: KGHSH, LQKENI. V gave up 3 bases and J gave up 6 bases; unmatched junction bases: 11. The CDR3 is 15 amino acids. CDR3 sequence (DNA): TGTGCCAGCTCACCGGGCGCGGGAGTTCCTCCCGAGCAGTACTTC. It is translated as CASSPGAGVPPEQYF.

This chain joins TRBV12-3 or TRBV12-4 and TRBJ2-7; D gene uncertain. The CDR3 contains 13 residues. Trimming removed 5 bases at V and 4 bases at J, with 12 bases between. The CDR3 loop is CASSAGVWYEQYF. The CDR3 DNA follows: TGTGCCAGCAGTGCAGGTGTTTGGTACGAGCAGTACTTC.

This clonotype turned up a few times. V usage is TRBV5-1 and J usage is TRBJ2-1; the D is unclear. Germline V gene lookup returns CDR1 SGHRS and CDR2 YFSETQ. The CDR3 covers 15 residues. V lost 0 bases and J lost 4, with 11 bases in between. CDR3 protein: CASSLALSQYNEQFF. The CDR3 DNA follows: TGCGCCAGCAGCTTGGCACTTTCTCAATACAATGAGCAGTTCTTC.

The genes are TRBV20-1 and TRBJ2-1; tentative D call: TRBD2 (6 bases). With 3 bases removed from V and 10 bases from J, the gap between germline ends came to 19 bases. This CDR3 has 14 residues. CDR1 DFQATT and CDR2 SNEGSKA come from the germline V gene (reference sequence). CDR3 bases: TGCAGTGCTAGGGCCCCCGCGGGGCCAATAGAGCAGTTCTTC. The encoded protein is CSARAPAGPIEQFF.

In its sample, this clonotype was seen a few times. V and J are TRBV14 and TRBJ2-3; the D is unclear. This CDR3 comprises 14 residues. Germline V lookup: CDR1 SGHDN, CDR2 FVKESK. V dropped 4 bases and J dropped 5 bases, with 13 bases sitting between them. CDR3 coding DNA: TGTGCCAGCAGCCGCGGCCTATTTTTAGATACGCAGTATTTT. Translated: CASSRGLFLDTQYF.

The table lists this clonotype with a few counts. This sequence joins TRBV7-2 and TRBJ1-5, with TRBD1 matching 7 bases. The CDR3 covers 14 residues. The ends lost 4 bases at V and 3 bases at J; junction bases unmatched: 3. Germline lookup yields CDR1 SGHTA and CDR2 FQGNSA. CDR3 sequence reads: CASSSDRDNQPQHF. CDR3 bases: TGTGCCAGCAGCTCTGACAGGGACAATCAGCCCCAGCATTTT.

The rearrangement links TRBV27 to TRBJ2-1; D gene uncertain. V lost 5 bases, J lost 10 bases, and 12 bases lay in between. Per the germline V gene, CDR1 is MNHEY and CDR2 is SMNVEV (reference sequence). The CDR3 has 12 amino acids. Written as DNA, the CDR3 is TGTGCCAGCAGTCACTCCCCGAGAGAGCAGTTCTTC. Its protein product is CASSHSPREQFF.

The chain combines TRBV29-1 with TRBJ1-1; D might be TRBD1 (5 bases). The CDR3 has 13 amino acids. Germline V gives CDR1 SQVTM, CDR2 ANQGSEA. V was shortened by 6 bases and J by 0 bases, with 11 bases between the two germline ends. In DNA, the CDR3 is TGCAGCGTGGGGGTCGCCATGAACACTGAAGCTTTCTTT. This codes for CSVGVAMNTEAFF.

This chain connects TRBV21-1 to TRBJ2-2; the table's D call, TRBD1, has no DNA check behind it. TRBV21-1 constitutes a pseudogene. There are 17 residues in the CDR3. CDR3 coding DNA: TGTGCCAGCAGCAAAAAGGCACAACAGGGTGACACCGGGGAGCTGTTTTTT. Translation gives CASSKKAQQGDTGELFF.

This clonotype was seen a few times. V usage is TRBV6-2 or TRBV6-3 and J usage is TRBJ1-1; D gene ambiguous. CDR1 is MNHEY, CDR2 SVGEGT, per germline. Trimming left V 2 bases short and J 11 bases short, with 12 bases between. This CDR3 spans 12 amino acids. DNA for the CDR3: TGTGCCAGCAGTTACGGGTCCTCTTACGCTTTCTTT. Amino acids: CASSYGSSYAFF.

V and J are TRBV4-3 and TRBJ2-3; TRBD2 agrees at 7 bases. V was pared by 5 bases and J by 7 bases, with 6 bases of the junction left unmatched. The CDR3 is made up of 13 amino acids. Germline CDR1 reads LGHNA; CDR2 reads YSLEER. The DNA of the CDR3 is TGCGCCAGCAGCATACAGCGGGAAAATACGCAGTATTTT. This encodes CASSIQRENTQYF.

The chain uses TRBV15 and TRBJ2-3; D assignment may be TRBD1 or TRBD2 (5 bases each). Trimming took off 2 bases at V and 1 base at J, with 13 bases between the two ends. Germline CDR1 LNHNV, CDR2 YYDKDF (reference sequence). The CDR3 loop spans 16 amino acids. CDR3 region: CATSRPDGAGTDTQYF. The DNA of the CDR3 is TGTGCCACCAGCAGACCCGACGGGGCGGGCACAGATACGCAGTATTTT.

The J gene is TRBJ1-1, the V gene TRBV19; tentatively, D is TRBD1 (5 bases). Germline V gene sequence: CDR1 LNHDA, CDR2 SQIVND (reference sequence). The V end was cut by 7 bases, the J end by 10 bases, with 22 bases between. This CDR3 has 14 residues. The CDR3 loop is CASKGSGRGFGAFF. In DNA form, the CDR3 reads TGTGCCAGTAAGGGGTCTGGTAGGGGATTTGGAGCTTTCTTT.

This clonotype was recorded a few times. CDR3 in amino acids: CASSSPGEDRASYEQYF. CDR3 bases: TGTGCCAGCAGTTCCCCCGGCGAAGACAGGGCTTCCTACGAGCAGTACTTC. This chain joins TRBV6-5 and TRBJ2-7; 7 bases agree with TRBD1. The V gene's germline CDR1 is MNHEY and CDR2 SVGAGI. The V gene end was trimmed by 4 bases and the J gene end by 1 base; junction bases not matched to a gene: 13. The CDR3 is 17 residues long.

The CDR3 DNA follows: TGCAGTGCTAGCCATGGTATAACAGATACGCAGTATTTT. It encodes CSASHGITDTQYF. The chain couples TRBV20-1 to TRBJ2-3; D call uncertain. The V gene's germline CDR1 is DFQATT and CDR2 SNEGSKA (reference sequence). V shed 3 bases and J shed 3 bases, with 10 bases lying between them. The CDR3 runs to 13 residues.

The chain has TRBV5-4 and TRBJ2-2; 12 bases are a match to TRBD2. Germline CDR1 reads SGHNT; CDR2 reads YYREEE (reference sequence). The CDR3 runs to 16 residues. J was trimmed by 3 bases and V by 0 bases; bases with no gene match: 0. As DNA, the CDR3 is TGTGCCAGCAGCTTGGGACTAGCGGGAGACACCGGGGAGCTGTTTTTT. It codes for CASSLGLAGDTGELFF.

The CDR3 region is CASSLDKKAPTGELFF. In DNA form, the CDR3 reads TGCGCCAGCAGCTTGGACAAGAAAGCACCAACCGGGGAGCTGTTTTTT. This chain links TRBV5-1 with TRBJ2-2, with D unresolved. The V gene's germline CDR1 is SGHRS and CDR2 YFSETQ. The CDR3 extends over 16 amino acids. V was clipped by 0 bases and J by 5 bases, with 14 bases between them.

The chain is built from TRBV18 and TRBJ2-4, with 9 bases that match TRBD1. CDR3 length: 15 residues. Germline CDR1 KGHSH, CDR2 LQKENI. The V and J ends lost 2 bases and 5 bases, in that order; junction bases with no gene match: 4. In DNA form, the CDR3 reads TGTGCCAGCTCACCAACGGGACAGGGCCAAAACATTCAGTACTTC. As protein: CASSPTGQGQNIQYF.

The chain combines TRBV29-1 with TRBJ2-5; D may match TRBD1 or TRBD2 (6 bases each). Germline CDR1 and CDR2: SQVTM and ANQGSEA. CDR3 length: 15 residues. Trimming stripped 0 bases from V and 4 bases from J, with 15 bases between. The CDR3: CSVEDRGGGGETQYF. The DNA of the CDR3 is TGCAGCGTTGAAGATAGAGGGGGAGGAGGAGAGACCCAGTACTTC.

The rearrangement joins TRBV7-9 to TRBJ2-1; D is uncertain. The CDR3 extends over 14 amino acids. Trimming took 0 bases from V and 8 from J, leaving 11 bases between them. Germline lookup yields CDR1 SEHNR and CDR2 FQNEAQ (reference sequence). CDR3 nucleotides: TGTGCCAGCAGCTTAGCGGGCCTGCTCGATGAGCAGTTCTTC. Translation gives CASSLAGLLDEQFF.

In this sample, this clonotype turned up a few times. This chain links TRBV12-3 or TRBV12-4 with TRBJ2-1; no definite D call. This CDR3 has 12 amino acids. The V end was cut by 4 bases, the J end by 9 bases, with 10 bases between. The CDR3 DNA reads TGTGCCAGCAGTTCTGTAGGATCTGAGCAGTTCTTC. Protein: CASSSVGSEQFF.

This clonotype has a handful of counts. The V and J genes are TRBV6-5 and TRBJ1-4; D might be TRBD1 (6 bases). The V end was cut by 3 bases, the J end by 8 bases, with 16 bases between. CDR3 size: 15 residues. Germline V gene data show CDR1 as MNHEY and CDR2 as SVGAGI. The CDR3 is CASSYSQGGGEKLFF. The CDR3 bases are TGTGCCAGCAGTTATTCACAGGGAGGTGGGGAAAAACTGTTTTTT.

This chain uses TRBV7-2 with TRBJ1-2; D is unclear. Per the germline V gene, CDR1 is SGHTA and CDR2 is FQGNSA. The CDR3 extends over 13 amino acids. V lost 1 base, J lost 8 bases, and 11 bases lay in between. The CDR3 DNA is TGTGCCAGCAGCTTAGAGGTTTCAATCGGCTACACCTTC. Amino acid sequence: CASSLEVSIGYTF.

This clonotype showed up just a few times. V is TRBV29-1 and J is TRBJ1-1, with TRBD1 as a possible D gene (6 bases). This CDR3 contains 13 residues. CDR1 and CDR2 (germline): SQVTM, ANQGSEA. The germline V and J ends were trimmed by 4 bases and 4 bases, with 13 bases remaining between them. The CDR3 reads CSVVTGASTEAFF. The CDR3 bases are TGCAGCGTTGTTACGGGGGCATCCACTGAAGCTTTCTTT.

The chain carries TRBV12-3 or TRBV12-4 and TRBJ2-1; no reliable D call. The V end was cut by 3 bases, the J end by 10 bases, with 13 bases between. The CDR3 has 13 residues. For the CDR3, the DNA is TGTGCCAGCAGTTTTCTAGGGCTGCGGGAGCAGTTCTTC. Translated, it gives CASSFLGLREQFF.